The rows below give T cell receptor beta chains drawn from one sample of a study of control samples from healthy donors and cancer patients. The data were produced by immunoSEQ multiplex PCR, yet TCRdb's version contains in-frame clones alone and is incomplete. The sample lists fewer than 95,000 clones, around 83% occurring once. The material sequenced was blood. The origin of the receptors is a woman aged 45-60 years in good health. The CDR3 runs from the conserved cysteine through the conserved F or W. A D gene is named only where the DNA matches it firmly. Clone size is given for some rows only: seen once, a few or many times, or a class if the clone is expanded.

abundance	d_gene	j_gene	v_gene	CDR3nt	CDR3aa
-	-	TRBJ1-4	TRBV11-2	TGTGCCAGCAGCGGGGGACTGGGGGAAAAACTGTTTTTT	CASSGGLGEKLFF
-	TRBD1	TRBJ2-3	TRBV6-6	TGTGCCAGCAGGAATAGACAGGGGACAGGGCAAGATACGCAGTATTTT	CASRNRQGTGQDTQYF
-	-	TRBJ1-2	TRBV6-5	TGTGCCAGCAGTTATAGTCTGTTCTATGGCTACACCTTC	CASSYSLFYGYTF
few	TRBD1	TRBJ2-7	TRBV5-1	TGCGCCAGCCGCGGACAGGTTAGCTCCTACGAGCAGTACTTC	CASRGQVSSYEQYF
-	-	TRBJ2-7	TRBV28	TGTGCCAGCAGTGTCCGGGACGGGACCAACTACGAGCAGTACTTC	CASSVRDGTNYEQYF
-	-	TRBJ2-3	TRBV5-1	TGCGCCAGCAGCTTCTCAGCCCTGGCGGGCACAGATACGCAGTATTTT	CASSFSALAGTDTQYF
-	TRBD2	TRBJ2-1	TRBV7-3	TGTGCCAGCAGCTTAACCCGGACTAGCTCCTACAATGAGCAGTTCTTC	CASSLTRTSSYNEQFF
once	TRBD2	TRBJ2-5	TRBV5-6	TGTGCCAGCAGCCCGGGACTAGCGGGAGATGAGACCCAGTACTTC	CASSPGLAGDETQYF
-	-	TRBJ1-3	TRBV5-1	TGCGCCAGCAGCTTACCCGATAGCTCTGGAAACACCATATATTTT	CASSLPDSSGNTIYF
-	TRBD1	TRBJ1-1	TRBV19	TGTGCCAGTAGCGACCGGACAGGGGCGGAAGCTTTCTTT	CASSDRTGAEAFF
-	-	TRBJ1-4	TRBV7-9	TGTGCCAGCAGCGTTCCAGGAAATGAAAAACTGTTTTTT	CASSVPGNEKLFF
once	-	TRBJ1-1	TRBV2	TGTGCCAGCATGTTGGTGATGAACACTGAAGCTTTCTTT	CASMLVMNTEAFF
-	TRBD1	TRBJ1-2	TRBV4-3	TGCGCCAGCAGCCAGGGACAGTACTATGGCTACACCTTC	CASSQGQYYGYTF
-	TRBD1	TRBJ1-4	TRBV9	TGTGCCAGCAGCGTCAGGGGGGAGGAAAAACTGTTTTTT	CASSVRGEEKLFF
-	TRBD1	TRBJ2-5	TRBV3-1/TRBV3-2	TGTGCCAGCAGCCGACAGGGGCAAGAGACCCAGTACTTC	CASSRQGQETQYF
once	TRBD2	TRBJ2-1	TRBV9	TGTGCCAGCAGCCCACGACTAGCGGCAAATGAGCAGTTCTTC	CASSPRLAANEQFF
few	-	TRBJ1-4	TRBV4-1	TGCGCCAGCAGGCTTACAGGGCTCAATCGGGAAAAACTGTTTTTT	CASRLTGLNREKLFF
-	-	TRBJ2-5	TRBV7-8	TGTGCCAGCAGCTTAGCGGTGCAGGATCGGTCCTTGAAGACCCAGTACTTC	CASSLAVQDRSLKTQYF
-	-	TRBJ2-6	TRBV7-2	TGTGCCAGCACTGCTAGCTTGAGCTCTGGGGCCAACGTCCTGACTTTC	CASTASLSSGANVLTF
-	-	TRBJ1-4	TRBV6-6	TGTGCCAGCAGGGGAGGGGAAAAACTGTTTTTT	CASRGGEKLFF
-	-	TRBJ1-6	TRBV4-3	TGCGCCAGCAGCCAAGCCCGGGGGGCGAATTCACCCCTCCACTTT	CASSQARGANSPLHF
-	-	TRBJ2-1	TRBV29-1	TGCTTTGGGCAGAGCTCCTACAATGAGCAGTTCTTC	CFGQSSYNEQFF
-	-	TRBJ2-6	TRBV19	TGTGCCAGTAGTGTCCTTCTAGGGGGCTCTGGGGCCAACGTCCTGACTTTC	CASSVLLGGSGANVLTF
-	-	TRBJ2-7	TRBV7-8	TGTGCCAGCAGCTTGAATGCTGGTTGGGAACCTAGCTCCTACGAGCAGTACTTC	CASSLNAGWEPSSYEQYF
-	-	TRBJ1-1	TRBV9	TGTGCCAGCAGCGTAGGTCTGAATGTTGAGAGGGCTGAAGCTTTCTTT	CASSVGLNVERAEAFF
-	-	TRBJ1-6	TRBV28	TGTGCCAGCAGTTTTTCGTCCAGGGGTGTCTCACCCCTCCACTTT	CASSFSSRGVSPLHF
-	-	TRBJ2-4	TRBV4-3	TGCGCCAGCAGCCGAGGGAGAAAAAACATTCAGTACTTC	CASSRGRKNIQYF
-	-	TRBJ1-5	TRBV19	TGTGCCAGTAGTATAGAGTTGGGGGCAAGTAGGTCCCAGCATTTT	CASSIELGASRSQHF
-	-	TRBJ2-1	TRBV27	TGTGCCAGCAGTTTAGGGTCCCGGTCCTACAATGAGCAGTTCTTC	CASSLGSRSYNEQFF
-	-	TRBJ1-6	TRBV11-2	TGTGCCAGCAGCGCGCGTTCCTATAATTCACCCCTCCACTTT	CASSARSYNSPLHF
-	-	TRBJ2-1	TRBV5-4	TGTGCCAGCACCGACCGGGACTCTATATCGAGCTCCTACAATGAGCAGTTCTTC	CASTDRDSISSSYNEQFF
-	-	TRBJ1-2	TRBV7-2	TGTGCCAGCAGCTTAGGGACCCAGGGGCAGGGCTACTATGGCTACACCTTC	CASSLGTQGQGYYGYTF
-	-	TRBJ2-5	TRBV5-1	TGCGCCAGCAGCTTGACCAGTCCCGAGACCCAGTACTTC	CASSLTSPETQYF
once	-	TRBJ1-1	TRBV11-3	TGTGCCAGCAGCTCCCGGAACACTGAAGCTTTCTTT	CASSSRNTEAFF
-	-	TRBJ1-1	TRBV28	TGTGCCAGTCCAAAGTCTGGAACACAAACTGAAGCTTTCTTT	CASPKSGTQTEAFF
-	-	TRBJ2-1	TRBV5-1	TGCGCCAGCAGCTTGGCGGACCTGAAAGTAGACACTGAGCAGTTCTTC	CASSLADLKVDTEQFF
-	-	TRBJ2-1	TRBV2	TGTGCCAGCAGCCAAGGACCAAATAATGAGCAGTTCTTC	CASSQGPNNEQFF
-	TRBD2	TRBJ2-2	TRBV11-3	TGTGCCAGCAGCTCTCCTCCACCACTAGCGACCGGGGAGCTGTTTTTT	CASSSPPPLATGELFF
-	-	TRBJ1-2	TRBV28	TGTGCCAGCAAGGTTTCCTGGACAGCGTATGGCTACACCTTC	CASKVSWTAYGYTF
-	-	TRBJ2-4	TRBV5-4	TGTGCCAGCAGCCCCCGCGGCAGGGCCAAGGACATTCAGTACTTC	CASSPRGRAKDIQYF
-	TRBD1	TRBJ2-1	TRBV29-1	TGCAGCGTTGACCCGGGACAGGGGGCCGATGAGCAGTTCTTC	CSVDPGQGADEQFF
once	TRBD1	TRBJ1-1	TRBV25-1	TGTGCCAGCCGCCAGACAGGGATGAACACTGAAGCTTTCTTT	CASRQTGMNTEAFF
few	TRBD2	TRBJ2-1	TRBV7-2	TGTGCCAGCAGCTTAGAAGGGACTAGCGGTTACAATGAGCAGTTCTTC	CASSLEGTSGYNEQFF
-	-	TRBJ1-3	TRBV4-1	TGCGCCAGCAGCCCAGTCTCTGGAAACACCATATATTTT	CASSPVSGNTIYF
-	-	TRBJ1-1	TRBV29-1	-	CSVGPGHRNTEAFF